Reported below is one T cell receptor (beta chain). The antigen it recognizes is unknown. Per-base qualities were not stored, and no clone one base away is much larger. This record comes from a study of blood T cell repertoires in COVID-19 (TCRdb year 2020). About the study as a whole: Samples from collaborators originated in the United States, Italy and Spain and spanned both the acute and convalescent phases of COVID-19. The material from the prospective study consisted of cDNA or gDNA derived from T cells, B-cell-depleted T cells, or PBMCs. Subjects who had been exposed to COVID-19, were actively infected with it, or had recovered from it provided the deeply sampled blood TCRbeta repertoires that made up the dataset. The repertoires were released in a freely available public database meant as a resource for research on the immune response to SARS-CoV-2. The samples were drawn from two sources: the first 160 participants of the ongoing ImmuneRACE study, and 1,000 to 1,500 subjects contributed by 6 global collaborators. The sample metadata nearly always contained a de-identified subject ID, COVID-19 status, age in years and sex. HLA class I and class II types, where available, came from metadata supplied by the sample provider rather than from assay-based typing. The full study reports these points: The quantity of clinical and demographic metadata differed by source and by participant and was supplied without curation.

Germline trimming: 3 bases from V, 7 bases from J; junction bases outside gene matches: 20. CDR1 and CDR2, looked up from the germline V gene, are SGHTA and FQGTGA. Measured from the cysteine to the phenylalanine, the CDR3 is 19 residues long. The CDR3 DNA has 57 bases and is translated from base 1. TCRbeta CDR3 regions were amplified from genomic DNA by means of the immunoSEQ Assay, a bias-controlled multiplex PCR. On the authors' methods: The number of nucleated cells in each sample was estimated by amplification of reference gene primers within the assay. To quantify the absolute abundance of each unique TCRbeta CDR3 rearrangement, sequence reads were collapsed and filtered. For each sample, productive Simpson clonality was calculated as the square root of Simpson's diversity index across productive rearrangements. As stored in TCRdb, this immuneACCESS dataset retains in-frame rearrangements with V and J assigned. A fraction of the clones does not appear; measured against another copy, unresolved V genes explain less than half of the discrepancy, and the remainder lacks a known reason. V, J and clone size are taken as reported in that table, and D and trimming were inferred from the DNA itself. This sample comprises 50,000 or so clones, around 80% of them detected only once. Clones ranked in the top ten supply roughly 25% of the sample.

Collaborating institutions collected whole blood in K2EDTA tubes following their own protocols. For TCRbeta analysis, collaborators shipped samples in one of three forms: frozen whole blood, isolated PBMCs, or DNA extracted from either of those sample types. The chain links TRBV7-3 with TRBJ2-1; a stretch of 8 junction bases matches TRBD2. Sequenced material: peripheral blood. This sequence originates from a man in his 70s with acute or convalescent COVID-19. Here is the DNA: TGTGCCAGCAGCTTGTACCCGCCCGGCTTAGCGGGGTCTGGAAATGAGCAGTTCTTC. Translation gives CASSLYPPGLAGSGNEQFF.